This TCR beta chain is drawn from a study of technical replicates of blood from a handful of donors. The data were produced by immunoSEQ multiplex PCR, yet TCRdb's version contains in-frame clones alone and is incomplete. There are roughly 71,000 clones in the sample; roughly 95% occur only once, and more than 0.2% lies in the top ten. CDR3 length equals 15 residues. V gave up 2 bases and J gave up 7 bases; unmatched junction bases: 5. CDR1 and CDR2 from the germline V gene are LNHDA and SQIVND (reference sequence). This clone has only one observation. Sequences were obtained from T cells isolated from PBMCs. V gene TRBV19 combines with J gene TRBJ1-5; 10 nucleotides match TRBD1. The receptor was isolated from a human donor in good health. CDR3 protein: CASSIPGQGGQPQHF. In DNA, the CDR3 is TGTGCCAGTAGTATACCAGGACAGGGGGGACAGCCCCAGCATTTT.